These 32 T cell receptor beta chains share one sample of origin, sequenced in a study of shared clonotypes between healthy human individuals. Repertoires were generated with immunoSEQ multiplex PCR, while TCRdb's copy carries only in-frame clones and drops some. Of about 1 million clones in the sample, 60% to 80% were seen once. The sequenced sample consisted of memory CD4+ T cells sorted from blood. Noted subset: CD45RA-negative fraction. The receptors were sampled from a man aged 18 to 30 in good health.

This sequence joins TRBV6-5 and TRBJ2-5, with D tentatively TRBD1 or TRBD2 (5 bases each). This CDR3 has 14 amino acids. Trimming left V 4 bases short and J 5 bases short, with 14 bases between. The germline gives CDR1 MNHEY, CDR2 SVGAGI. The CDR3 DNA follows: TGTGCCAGCAGTTCCGGGGACCTCAGGGAGACCCAGTACTTC. This gives the protein CASSSGDLRETQYF.

This clone was picked up one time. V and J are TRBV9 and TRBJ2-2; tentatively, D is TRBD1 (5 bases). CDR3 length equals 15 residues. The V gene's germline CDR1 is SGDLS and CDR2 YYNGEE. Trimming stripped 4 bases from V and 8 bases from J, with 18 bases between. The CDR3 bases are TGTGCCAGCAGCCAGGACATCGCCCTCACGGGGGAGCTGTTTTTT. Protein: CASSQDIALTGELFF.

The J gene is TRBJ2-3, the V gene TRBV25-1; D might be TRBD2 (5 bases). The V gene's germline CDR1 is MGHDK and CDR2 SYGVNS. The CDR3 extends over 14 amino acids. The germline V and J ends were trimmed by 4 bases and 1 base, with 9 bases remaining between them. The CDR3 reads CASSAAGRTDTQYF. In nucleotides, the CDR3 is TGTGCCAGCAGTGCGGCGGGTCGCACAGATACGCAGTATTTT.

This clone was observed a few times. The same CDR3 also results from other DNA sequences found in this sample. The CDR3 reads CASSFPTSGAETQYF. The DNA of the CDR3 is TGTGCCAGCAGCTTCCCCACTAGCGGGGCGGAGACCCAGTACTTC. This rearrangement joins TRBV7-9 to TRBJ2-5, with 10 bases identical to TRBD2. The CDR3 spans 15 residues. Germline lookup yields CDR1 SEHNR and CDR2 FQNEAQ (reference sequence). The V and J ends lost 3 bases and 5 bases, in that order; junction bases with no gene match: 6.

The chain has TRBV11-2 and TRBJ2-3, with TRBD2 as a possible D gene (6 bases). Trimming cost V 1 base and J 4 bases, with 9 bases left between them. Germline V gene sequence: CDR1 SGHAT, CDR2 FQNNGV. This CDR3 is built from 14 residues. The CDR3 loop reads CASSLVGGADTQYF. As DNA, the CDR3 is TGTGCCAGCAGCTTAGTGGGCGGGGCAGATACGCAGTATTTT.

CDR3 DNA sequence: TGTGCCAGCAGTACTCAGGGTGAGGTCAATCAGCCCCAGCATTTT. Amino acids: CASSTQGEVNQPQHF. The V and J genes are TRBV6-1 and TRBJ1-5, with D maybe TRBD1 (5 bases). The germline V and J ends were trimmed by 5 bases and 3 bases, with 14 bases remaining between them. Germline CDR1 is MNHNS and CDR2 is SASEGT. The CDR3 is 15 amino acids.

The chain links TRBV7-2 to TRBJ1-3; TRBD1 might be the D (5 bases). Looked up from germline, CDR1 is SGHTA and CDR2 is FQGNSA. There are 15 residues in the CDR3. V was trimmed by 0 bases and J by 3 bases, leaving 9 bases between them. DNA for the CDR3: TGTGCCAGCAGCTTAGCAGGGACCATTGGAAACACCATATATTTT. Its protein product is CASSLAGTIGNTIYF.

This chain connects TRBV19 to TRBJ2-3; D not resolved. The CDR3 covers 13 residues. The ends were cut back, 4 bases at V and 5 bases at J, with 10 bases in the middle. The germline CDR1 and CDR2 sequences are LNHDA and SQIVND (reference sequence). CDR3 sequence reads: CASSTRLQDTQYF. CDR3 nucleotide sequence: TGTGCCAGTAGTACGAGACTCCAAGATACGCAGTATTTT.

On this clone itself: Other nucleotide sequences in the sample specify the same CDR3. J is TRBJ2-1 and V is TRBV5-4, with a possible D match to TRBD1 (6 bases). This CDR3 spans 15 amino acids. Germline CDR1 SGHNT, CDR2 YYREEE (reference sequence). V was shortened by 4 bases and J by 0 bases, with 11 bases between the two germline ends. The CDR3 DNA reads TGTGCCAGCAGCCCCAGAGGGGGCTCCTACAATGAGCAGTTCTTC. It is translated as CASSPRGGSYNEQFF. Full variable domain (missing parts from reference TRBV5-4 and TRBJ2-1): ETGVTQSPTHLIKTRGQQVTLRCSSQSGHNTVSWYQQALGQGPQFIFQYYREEENGRGNFPPRFSGLQFPNYSSELNVNALELDDSALYLCASSPRGGSYNEQFFGPGTRLTVL.

The chain employs TRBV7-9 and TRBJ1-4; a weak D match, TRBD1 (5 bases). This CDR3 region has 15 residues. Looked up from germline, CDR1 is SEHNR and CDR2 is FQNEAQ (reference sequence). Trimming left V 4 bases short and J 8 bases short, with 17 bases between. CDR3 residues: CASSSRDYKAEKLFF. CDR3 coding DNA: TGTGCCAGCAGCTCCCGGGACTATAAAGCGGAAAAACTGTTTTTT.

The J gene is TRBJ2-3, the V gene TRBV5-8; 8 bases line up with TRBD2. The V gene end was trimmed by 0 bases and the J gene end by 6 bases; junction bases not matched to a gene: 12. The CDR3 has 17 amino acids. CDR1 is SGHTS, CDR2 YDEGEE, per germline. Here the CDR3 reads CASSLGSVGGAWDTQYF. The CDR3 region has the DNA TGTGCCAGCAGCTTGGGCTCGGTCGGGGGGGCCTGGGATACGCAGTATTTT.

There are a few counts of this clone. This rearrangement joins TRBV7-2 to TRBJ2-3, with D unclear. The CDR3 sequence is 15 residues long. Germline V lookup: CDR1 SGHTA, CDR2 FQGNSA. V was pared by 5 bases and J by 4 bases, with 16 bases between. The CDR3: CASSPTLVVSDTQYF. The CDR3 DNA reads TGTGCCAGCAGCCCTACTCTGGTGGTATCAGATACGCAGTATTTT.

This clone was picked up many times. The genes are TRBV7-2 and TRBJ2-5; possibly TRBD1 for D (5 bases). Germline V CDR1 and CDR2: SGHTA, FQGNSA. The CDR3 loop spans 17 amino acids. V was pared by 1 base and J by 4 bases, with 19 bases between. CDR3 in amino acids: CASSLDWSGLRRETQYF. CDR3 DNA sequence: TGTGCCAGCAGCTTAGATTGGTCAGGGCTCCGCAGAGAGACCCAGTACTTC.

This clone has just a few counts. The chain employs TRBV20-1 and TRBJ1-1; unclear D gene. This CDR3 has 11 residues. CDR1 and CDR2 from the germline V gene are DFQATT and SNEGSKA (reference sequence). Trimming left V 5 bases short and J 6 bases short, with 10 bases between. CDR3 bases: TGCAGTGCTGCAAAGGCCCCTGAAGCTTTCTTT. Its protein product is CSAAKAPEAFF.

This clone was counted only a few times. The chain links TRBV5-1 to TRBJ1-6, with 9 bases matching TRBD1. Germline CDR1 SGHRS, CDR2 YFSETQ. This CDR3 is built from 15 residues. Trimming took 2 bases from V and 7 from J; bases not matched to a gene: 4. The CDR3 spells CASSFAGQGNSPLHF. For the CDR3, the DNA is TGCGCCAGCAGCTTCGCGGGACAGGGAAATTCACCCCTCCACTTT.

Many counts were recorded for this clone. The same CDR3 is also encoded by other DNA sequences in this sample. The V gene is TRBV5-1, the J gene TRBJ2-1, with 8 bases aligning to TRBD2. CDR3 length: 15 residues. Germline V lookup: CDR1 SGHRS, CDR2 YFSETQ. J lost 3 bases, V lost 3 bases, and 5 bases had no gene match. The CDR3: CASSSTSGLYNEQFF. CDR3 in DNA: TGCGCCAGCAGCTCAACTAGCGGTCTCTACAATGAGCAGTTCTTC.

This clone was picked up many times. V usage is TRBV2 and J usage is TRBJ1-5; perhaps TRBD1 as D (6 bases). The CDR3 spans 15 residues. With 3 bases removed from V and 6 bases from J, the gap between germline ends came to 15 bases. CDR1 is SNHLY, CDR2 FYNNEI, per germline. CDR3: CASSDTGKGTQPQHF. In DNA, the CDR3 is TGTGCCAGCAGTGACACAGGGAAAGGGACTCAGCCCCAGCATTTT. Together with reference TRBV2 and TRBJ1-5, the CDR3 gives the full variable domain: EPEVTQTPSHQVTQMGQEVILRCVPISNHLYFYWYRQILGQKVEFLVSFYNNEISEKSEIFDDQFSVERPDGSNFTLKIRSTKLEDSAMYFCASSDTGKGTQPQHFGDGTRLSIL.

This chain joins TRBV4-1 and TRBJ2-5; D is unresolved. CDR1 MGHRA and CDR2 YSYEKL come from the germline V gene. The CDR3 loop spans 12 amino acids. The V gene lost 1 base and the J gene lost 5 bases, with 5 bases spanning the gap. The CDR3 region is CASSQVRETQYF. The CDR3 DNA reads as TGCGCCAGCAGCCAAGTAAGGGAGACCCAGTACTTC.

The chain recombines TRBV11-2 with TRBJ2-2; 8 nucleotides agree with TRBD1. The junction had 7 bases not matched to a gene; V was cut back by 6 bases and J by 7 bases. Looked up from germline, CDR1 is SGHAT and CDR2 is FQNNGV. The CDR3 totals 14 residues. CDR3 DNA sequence: TGTGCCAGCAGTGGACAGGGTTTGAGCGGGGAGCTGTTTTTT. Translated, it gives CASSGQGLSGELFF.

The J gene is TRBJ2-7, the V gene TRBV7-9; D assignment may be TRBD1 or TRBD2 (5 bases each). The germline V gene encodes CDR1 SEHNR and CDR2 FQNEAQ (reference sequence). The CDR3 spans 14 residues. The V gene lost 3 bases and the J gene lost 3 bases, with 12 bases spanning the gap. The CDR3 protein is CASSFGDRFYEQYF. In nucleotides, the CDR3 is TGTGCCAGCAGCTTCGGGGACCGATTCTACGAGCAGTACTTC. The full variable domain, its missing parts supplied by reference TRBV7-9 and TRBJ2-7, is DTGVSQNPRHKITKRGQNVTFRCDPISEHNRLYWYRQTLGQGPEFLTYFQNEAQLEKSRLLSDRFSAERPKGSFSTLEIQRTEQGDSAMYLCASSFGDRFYEQYFGPGTRLTVT.

This chain uses TRBV6-5 with TRBJ2-6; no firm D call. The CDR3 length is 15 residues. Germline V CDR1 and CDR2: MNHEY, SVGAGI. Deletions cut 7 bases from V and 4 bases from J, with 14 bases between. The CDR3 nucleotides read TGTGCCAGCACCCAAACGGGTCTAGGGGCCAACGTCCTGACTTTC. Translation: CASTQTGLGANVLTF.

The gene calls are TRBV6-1 and TRBJ2-7, with TRBD2 as a possible D gene (6 bases). This CDR3 is 16 amino acids long. The germline V gene has CDR1 MNHNS and CDR2 SASEGT. V was shortened by 2 bases and J by 7 bases, with 21 bases between the two germline ends. The CDR3 sequence is CASSELGGTTAGEQYF. Here the CDR3 DNA reads TGTGCCAGCAGTGAACTGGGGGGTACGACCGCGGGGGAGCAGTACTTC.

The chain recombines TRBV7-8 with TRBJ1-6, with a weak D call TRBD1 (6 bases). In germline, CDR1 is SGHVS, CDR2 FQNEAQ. V was trimmed by 1 base and J by 9 bases, leaving 10 bases between them. The CDR3 consists of 14 residues. The CDR3 DNA reads TGTGCCAGCAGCTTAGACAGGGCCGGTTCACCCCTCCACTTT. Its translation: CASSLDRAGSPLHF.

The rearrangement uses TRBV6-5 and TRBJ1-3; the D gene is possibly TRBD1 (5 bases). V was shortened by 6 bases and J by 0 bases, with 12 bases between the two germline ends. The CDR3 extends over 15 amino acids. Germline values: CDR1 MNHEY, CDR2 SVGAGI. The CDR3 nucleotides are TGTGCCAGCAGCCGAGACAGTCCCTCTGGAAACACCATATATTTT. Translated: CASSRDSPSGNTIYF.

Notes on this clone: A far larger clone is a single base away, which makes a read error likely. The chain joins TRBV2 to TRBJ2-1, with D possibly called TRBD1 or TRBD2 (6 bases each). CDR1 is SNHLY and CDR2 is FYNNEI in the germline V gene. CDR3 length equals 16 residues. This chain's CDR3 is CTSSENDGGPYNEQFF. CDR3 bases: TGTACCAGCAGTGAAAATGACGGGGGCCCCTACAATGAGCAGTTCTTC. The whole variable domain, filled in from reference TRBV2 and TRBJ2-1, reads EPEVTQTPSHQVTQMGQEVILRCVPISNHLYFYWYRQILGQKVEFLVSFYNNEISEKSEIFDDQFSVERPDGSNFTLKIRSTKLEDSAMYFCTSSENDGGPYNEQFFGPGTRLTVL.

The chain carries TRBV14 and TRBJ1-6; TRBD1 matches at 9 bases. The CDR3 loop spans 17 amino acids. Germline CDR1 SGHDN, CDR2 FVKESK. After removal of 2 bases from V and 9 bases from J, the junction contained 11 bases not matched to a gene. The CDR3 DNA is TGTGCCAGCAGCCAAACAGGGGGCCGGACCGGCCTTTCACCCCTCCACTTT. Protein sequence: CASSQTGGRTGLSPLHF.

This clone was recorded once. The genes are TRBV28 and TRBJ2-5; the match to TRBD2 covers 9 bases. This CDR3 is 16 amino acids long. Germline CDR1 is MDHEN and CDR2 is SYDVKM. The V gene end was trimmed by 6 bases and the J gene end by 3 bases; junction bases not matched to a gene: 11. CDR3 DNA sequence: TGTGCCAGCAGAGCGAGCCATAGCGGGGGAAAAGAGACCCAGTACTTC. Its protein product is CASRASHSGGKETQYF.

In regard to this clone: Other DNA sequences from this sample encode an identical CDR3 as well. The J gene is TRBJ1-4, the V gene TRBV5-1; D might be TRBD1 (6 bases). The CDR3 length is 14 residues. The germline V gene encodes CDR1 SGHRS and CDR2 YFSETQ. The V end lost 4 bases, the J end lost 5 bases, and 12 bases lay between the germline ends. The CDR3 is CASSLGQNNEKLFF. Here the CDR3 DNA reads TGCGCCAGCAGCCTCGGACAGAACAATGAAAAACTGTTTTTT.

V and J are TRBV18 and TRBJ1-2, with 12 bases that match TRBD1. J was trimmed by 8 bases and V by 4 bases; bases with no gene match: 8. The germline V gene has CDR1 KGHSH and CDR2 LQKENI. The CDR3 has 15 amino acids. Here the CDR3 DNA reads TGTGCCAGCTCACTACCCGGGACAGGGGGCAGAGGCTACACCTTC. Its translation: CASSLPGTGGRGYTF.

The chain uses TRBV7-9 and TRBJ2-7; possible D gene TRBD2, 6 bases. Trimming took off 5 bases at V and 2 bases at J, with 16 bases between the two ends. The CDR3 is made up of 15 amino acids. The germline V gene encodes CDR1 SEHNR and CDR2 FQNEAQ (reference sequence). The CDR3 here is CASSRTGTPTYEQYF. The CDR3 nucleotides are TGTGCCAGCAGCCGAACCGGGACTCCGACCTACGAGCAGTACTTC. Supplemented by reference TRBV7-9 and TRBJ2-7, the full variable domain reads DTGVSQNPRHKITKRGQNVTFRCDPISEHNRLYWYRQTLGQGPEFLTYFQNEAQLEKSRLLSDRFSAERPKGSFSTLEIQRTEQGDSAMYLCASSRTGTPTYEQYFGPGTRLTVT.

This clone was found once. The chain has TRBV15 and TRBJ2-1, with D maybe TRBD1 (5 bases). The ends were cut back, 1 base at V and 1 base at J, with 8 bases in the middle. Germline V CDR1 and CDR2: LNHNV, YYDKDF (reference sequence). The CDR3 runs to 15 residues. The CDR3 coding sequence is TGTGCCACCAGCAGAGCCGACAGTTCCTACAATGAGCAGTTCTTC. The encoded protein is CATSRADSSYNEQFF.

This chain uses TRBV11-2 with TRBJ2-1, with 8 bases aligning to TRBD1. The CDR3 is 12 residues long. V trimming: 5 bases; J trimming: 10 bases; junction bases outside the gene matches: 4. CDR1 is SGHAT and CDR2 is FQNNGV in the germline V gene. CDR3 bases: TGTGCCAGCAGCAAAAGGGACAGGGAGCAGTTCTTC. Residues: CASSKRDREQFF.